The clone carrying this TCR beta chain has at least ten counts. Amplified regions were TCR beta CDR3 sequences from RNA transcripts. RT-PCR in the first round (using the HTBI primer set) targeted the TCR CDR3. TCRdb ran MiXCR on the multiplex PCR reads and lists one entry per CDR3 protein. The repertoire holds about half a million distinct CDR3 sequences, around 21% seen once, with about 25% in the top ten. Per germline, CDR1 MNHNS and CDR2 SASEGT. This CDR3 region has 13 residues. Trimming stripped 4 bases from V and 5 bases from J, with 11 bases between. The sample belongs to a study of T cells in Graves' hyperthyroidism and ophthalmopathy.

The sample consisted of blood. V usage is TRBV6-1 and J usage is TRBJ1-1, with D possibly TRBD1 on 5 matching bases. The clonotype originates from a man between 18 and 29 years old with Graves' hyperthyroidism. CDR3: CASSGGLWTEAFF. CDR3 nucleotide sequence: TGTGCCAGCAGTGGGGGGTTGTGGACTGAAGCTTTCTTT.